The entry below describes one T cell receptor (beta chain). This sample was included in a study of blood T cell repertoires in COVID-19. Study-wide background: Both acute and convalescent COVID-19 samples were obtained from the United States, Italy and Spain.

Produced via immunoSEQ multiplex PCR; TCRdb's table is partial and in-frame only. The sample contains roughly 42,000 clones, 87% of which appear only once. The CDR3 contains 15 residues. Germline V lookup: CDR1 SGHDT, CDR2 YYEEEE. V was cut by 0 bases and J by 2 bases, with 11 bases left in between. This chain connects TRBV5-6 to TRBJ1-1, with D possibly matching TRBD1 (5 bases). The sequence derives from a man between 60 and 70 years old with acute or convalescent COVID-19. Sequencing was carried out using peripheral blood. DNA of the CDR3: TGTGCCAGCAGCTTGGTCCAGGGCATAAACACTGAAGCTTTCTTT. Translation: CASSLVQGINTEAFF.